The source of this T cell receptor (beta chain) is a study of read filtering for tumor transcriptome and immune sequencing (dated by TCRdb to the early 2020s). Background on the whole study: The cohort had 17 male and approximately 13 female patients with a mean age of roughly 66 years, ranging from roughly 45 to 85. Whole-transcriptome libraries were prepared with the TruSeq RNA Access Library Prep Kit after DNase treatment. One main goal was a read-filtering strategy for immune repertoire data, in particular deciding whether clonotypes backed by only one read should be removed. Under revised international staging, roughly 8 patients fell into R-ISS I, 15 to 20 into R-ISS II and over 5 into R-ISS III. TCR-region mapped reads per sample ranged from about 3.5 to 10.27 million with IR-seq versus only roughly 75 to 1273 with RNA-seq. The study compared TCR repertoires from targeted immune repertoire sequencing and bulk whole-transcriptome sequencing run on the same bone marrow samples.

There are 15 amino acids in the CDR3, from cysteine to phenylalanine inclusive. Just CDR3 DNA is preserved here, 45 bases in frame from base 1. As encoded in the germline V gene (reference sequence), CDR1 is LNHDA while CDR2 is SQIVND. V loses 4 bases at its end and J loses 2 bases; junction bases beyond the gene matches: 2. Every patient had bone marrow sampled at the time of active disease. Ficoll-Hypaque density gradient centrifugation was used to isolate bone marrow mononuclear cells. CD138-negative cells were obtained by negative selection after labeling with CD138 magnetic microbeads on a MACS separator, removing myeloma plasma cells. Flow cytometry on an Attune NxT with CD138 antibodies was used to check the purity of the isolated cells. TRIzol reagent was used to extract total RNA, and a NanoDrop spectrophotometer was used to quantify the extracted RNA. Paired RNA-seq and IR-seq were performed on each patient's CD138-negative bone marrow sample.

Starting from roughly 0.4 ug RNA, TCR libraries were constructed with the Immunoverse kit using molecular barcoded adaptors that cover the alpha/delta and beta/gamma chains. TCR library preparation used the same RNA that went into transcriptome sequencing. An Illumina HiSeq 4000 with 2 x 150 cycles was used to sequence the TCR libraries. On the study's bioinformatics: With MiXCR, TCR reads were aligned to human V, D, J and C references and assembled into CDR3 clonotypes, with quality filtering and error correction included. The tcR package in R was used for analysis of clonotype counts and gene usage diversity. Raw mapping reads were checked after the RNA-seq reads had been mapped by STAR aligner version 2.5.3a onto the human GRCh37 genome. To test how sequencing depth affected the clonotypes detected, IR-seq fastq files were randomly downsampled with Seqtk 1.3. The raw public reads went through TCRdb reprocessing: fastp at Q25, MiXCR clone calling, in-frame beta chains kept. A single entry per CDR3 protein holds the most common genes and DNA from its merged rows. The V and J calls shown here were made by TCRdb, not taken from the authors' results. For this sample the table gives approximately 20,000 distinct CDR3 sequences, of which over 20% were detected only once. The ten largest make up around 24% of the sample.

General conclusions and limits of the study: The sorted CD138-negative fraction was a mixed bone marrow immune population, not purified T cells. IR-seq captured clonotypes at much higher depth and more reliably than RNA-seq, and smaller IR-seq throughput sufficed to identify most shared clonotypes. Single-read clonotypes made up about 87% of clonotypes but roughly 3.5% of total reads in IR-seq, and 70% to 75% of clonotypes and roughly 45% of reads in RNA-seq. When single-read clonotypes were removed, the proportions of shared clonotypes in IR-seq and RNA-seq correlated more strongly.

This clonotype was seen many times. Its antigen specificity is not known. The input lacks base qualities; no much larger clone sits a single base away. The sequenced material came from a population of CD138-negative cells sorted from bone marrow. According to the study, the label for this sample's cell subset or site signals: bone marrow mononuclear cells depleted of CD138+ plasma/myeloma cells by negative magnetic selection. The receptor's source is a donor at least 40 years old with multiple myeloma. The rearranged segments are TRBV19 and TRBJ2-1, with 10 bases in between that match TRBD2. The CDR3 region: CASSKAGGPYNEQFF. Here is the DNA: TGTGCCAGTAGTAAAGCGGGAGGGCCCTACAATGAGCAGTTCTTC.